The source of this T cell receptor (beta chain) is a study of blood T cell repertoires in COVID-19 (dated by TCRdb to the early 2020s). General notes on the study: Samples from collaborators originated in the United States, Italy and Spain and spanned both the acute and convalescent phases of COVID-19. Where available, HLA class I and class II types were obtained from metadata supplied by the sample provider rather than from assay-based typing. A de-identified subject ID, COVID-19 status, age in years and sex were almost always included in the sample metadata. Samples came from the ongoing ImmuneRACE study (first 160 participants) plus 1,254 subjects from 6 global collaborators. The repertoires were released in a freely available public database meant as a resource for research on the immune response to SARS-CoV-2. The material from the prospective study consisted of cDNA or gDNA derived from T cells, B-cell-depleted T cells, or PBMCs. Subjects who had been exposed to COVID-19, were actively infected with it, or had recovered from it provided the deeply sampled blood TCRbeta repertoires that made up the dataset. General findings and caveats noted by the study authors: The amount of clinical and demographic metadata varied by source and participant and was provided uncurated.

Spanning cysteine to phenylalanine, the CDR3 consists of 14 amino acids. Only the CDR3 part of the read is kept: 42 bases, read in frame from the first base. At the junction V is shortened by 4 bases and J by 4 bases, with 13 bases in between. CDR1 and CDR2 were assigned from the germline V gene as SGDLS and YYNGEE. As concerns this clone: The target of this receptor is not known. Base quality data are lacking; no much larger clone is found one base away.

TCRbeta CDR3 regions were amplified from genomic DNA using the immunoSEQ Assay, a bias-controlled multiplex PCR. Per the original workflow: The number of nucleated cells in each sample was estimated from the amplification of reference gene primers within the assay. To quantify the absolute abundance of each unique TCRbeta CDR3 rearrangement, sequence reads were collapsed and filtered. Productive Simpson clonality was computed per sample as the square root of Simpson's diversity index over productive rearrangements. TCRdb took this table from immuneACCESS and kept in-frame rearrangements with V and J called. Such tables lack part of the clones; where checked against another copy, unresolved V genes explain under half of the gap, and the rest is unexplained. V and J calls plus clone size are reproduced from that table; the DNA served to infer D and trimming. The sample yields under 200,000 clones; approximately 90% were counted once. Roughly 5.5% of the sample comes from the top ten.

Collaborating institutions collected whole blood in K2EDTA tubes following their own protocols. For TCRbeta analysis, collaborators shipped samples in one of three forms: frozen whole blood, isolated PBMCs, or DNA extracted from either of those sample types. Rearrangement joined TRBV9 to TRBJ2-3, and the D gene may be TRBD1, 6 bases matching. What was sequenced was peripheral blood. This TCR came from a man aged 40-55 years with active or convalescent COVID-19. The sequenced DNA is TGTGCCAGCAGCCCGGCCCAGGGGTCAGATACGCAGTATTTT. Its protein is CASSPAQGSDTQYF.